This T cell receptor (beta chain) came from a study of T-cell reconstitution after alpha-beta-depleted transplantation in children. Of note for this clonotype: Its antigen remains unidentified.

J gave up 2 bases and V 0 bases, and 4 bases lay outside the gene matches. Germline values: CDR1 MGHRA, CDR2 YSYEKL. This CDR3 has 16 amino acids. The library targeted TCRbeta and was prepared with unique molecular identifiers. TCRdb ran MiXCR on the PCR reads and lists one entry per CDR3 protein. Of roughly 670,000 distinct CDR3 sequences detected, around 13% appear once; the ten largest clones hold 0.65% to 0.9%. Regarding the study as a whole: It was newly produced T cells that mostly accounted for T-cell counts and diversity one year after transplant. Surviving thymic progenitors and recipient T cells were the source of high TCRbeta diversity at day 60 in some patients. Expanded clones from the graft, numbering several hundred, reportedly supplied alpha-beta T cells about two months after transplant.

The chain combines TRBV4-1 with TRBJ2-7, with 10 bases aligning to TRBD2. The origin of this receptor is a girl aged 2-15 years with congenital amegakaryocytic thrombocytopenia, due to receive a stem cell transplant. The specimen was PBMCs, collected before TCRalphabeta/CD19-depleted stem cell transplant. In DNA form, the CDR3 reads TGCGCCAGCAGCCAAGATCGGAGCGGGAGGGCCTACGAGCAGTACTTC. Its protein product is CASSQDRSGRAYEQYF.